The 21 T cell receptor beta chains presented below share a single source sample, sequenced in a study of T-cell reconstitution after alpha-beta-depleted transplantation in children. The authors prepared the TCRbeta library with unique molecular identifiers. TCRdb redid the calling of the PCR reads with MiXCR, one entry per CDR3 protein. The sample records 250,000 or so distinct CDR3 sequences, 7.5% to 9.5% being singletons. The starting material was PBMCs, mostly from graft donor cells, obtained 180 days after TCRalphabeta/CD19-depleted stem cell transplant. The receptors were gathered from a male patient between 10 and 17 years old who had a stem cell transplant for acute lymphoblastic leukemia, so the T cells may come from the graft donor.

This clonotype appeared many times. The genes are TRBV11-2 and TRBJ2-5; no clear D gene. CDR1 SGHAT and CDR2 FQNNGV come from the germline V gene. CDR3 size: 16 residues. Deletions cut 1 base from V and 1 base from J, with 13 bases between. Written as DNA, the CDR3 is TGTGCCAGCAGCTTAGTAAGGGTACGGTCCCAAGAGACCCAGTACTTC. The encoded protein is CASSLVRVRSQETQYF.

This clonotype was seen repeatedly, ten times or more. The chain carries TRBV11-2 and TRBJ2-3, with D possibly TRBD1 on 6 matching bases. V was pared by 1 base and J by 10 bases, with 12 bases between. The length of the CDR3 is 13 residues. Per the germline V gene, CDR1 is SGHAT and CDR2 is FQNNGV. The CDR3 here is CASSLGWGQAQYF. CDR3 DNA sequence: TGTGCCAGCAGCTTAGGGTGGGGGCAAGCGCAGTATTTT.

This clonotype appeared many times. Here the CDR3 DNA reads TGTGCCAGCAGTAACCCTGACTCAAACAATGAGCAGTTCTTC. The encoded protein is CASSNPDSNNEQFF. V usage is TRBV7-3 and J usage is TRBJ2-1; D gene ambiguous. V lost 6 bases to trimming and J lost 5 bases, with 14 bases between them. CDR3 length equals 14 residues. Germline assignment: CDR1 SGHTA and CDR2 FQGTGA. The full variable domain, its missing parts supplied by reference TRBV7-3 and TRBJ2-1, is GAGVSQTPSNKVTEKGKYVELRCDPISGHTALYWYRQSLGQGPEFLIYFQGTGAADDSGLPNDRFFAVRPEGSVSTLKIQRTERGDSAVYLCASSNPDSNNEQFFGPGTRLTVL.

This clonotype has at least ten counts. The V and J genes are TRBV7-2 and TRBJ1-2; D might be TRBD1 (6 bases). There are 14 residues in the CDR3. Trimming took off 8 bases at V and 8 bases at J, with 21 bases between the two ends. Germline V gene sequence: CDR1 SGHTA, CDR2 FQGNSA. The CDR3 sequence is CASSQDGGAQGYTF. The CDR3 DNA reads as TGTGCCAGCTCTCAAGACGGGGGGGCGCAGGGCTACACCTTC.

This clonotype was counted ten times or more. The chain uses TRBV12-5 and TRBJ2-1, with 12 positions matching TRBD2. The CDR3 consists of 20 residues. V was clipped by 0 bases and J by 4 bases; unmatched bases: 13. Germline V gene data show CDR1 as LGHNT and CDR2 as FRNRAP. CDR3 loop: CASGLVLTSGRGGLYNEQFF. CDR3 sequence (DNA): TGTGCTAGTGGTTTGGTACTGACTAGCGGGAGAGGGGGCCTTTACAATGAGCAGTTCTTC.

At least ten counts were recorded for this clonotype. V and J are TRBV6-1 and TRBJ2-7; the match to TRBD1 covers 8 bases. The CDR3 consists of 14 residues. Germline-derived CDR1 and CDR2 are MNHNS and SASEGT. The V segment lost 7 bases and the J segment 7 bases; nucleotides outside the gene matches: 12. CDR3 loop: CASTRTGLSWEQYF. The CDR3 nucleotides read TGTGCCAGCACCCGGACAGGGCTTTCGTGGGAGCAGTACTTC.

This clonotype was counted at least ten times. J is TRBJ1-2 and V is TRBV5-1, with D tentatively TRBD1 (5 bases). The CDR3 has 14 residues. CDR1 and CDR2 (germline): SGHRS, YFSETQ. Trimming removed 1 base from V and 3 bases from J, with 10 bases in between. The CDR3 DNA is TGCGCCAGCAGCTTGTTAGCGGGGGACTATGGCTACACCTTC. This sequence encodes CASSLLAGDYGYTF.

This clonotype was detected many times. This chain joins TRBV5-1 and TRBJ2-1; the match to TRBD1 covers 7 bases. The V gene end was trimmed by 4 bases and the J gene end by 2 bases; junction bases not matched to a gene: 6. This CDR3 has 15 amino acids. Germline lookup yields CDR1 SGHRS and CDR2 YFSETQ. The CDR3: CASSPRQGPYNEQFF. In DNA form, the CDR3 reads TGCGCCAGCAGCCCCCGACAGGGCCCCTACAATGAGCAGTTCTTC.

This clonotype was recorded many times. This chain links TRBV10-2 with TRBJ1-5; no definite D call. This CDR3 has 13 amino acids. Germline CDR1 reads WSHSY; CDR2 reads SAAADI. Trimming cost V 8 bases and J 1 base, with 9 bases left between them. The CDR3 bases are TGCGCCAGCGGTGGGTGGAGCAATCAGCCCCAGCATTTT. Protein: CASGGWSNQPQHF.

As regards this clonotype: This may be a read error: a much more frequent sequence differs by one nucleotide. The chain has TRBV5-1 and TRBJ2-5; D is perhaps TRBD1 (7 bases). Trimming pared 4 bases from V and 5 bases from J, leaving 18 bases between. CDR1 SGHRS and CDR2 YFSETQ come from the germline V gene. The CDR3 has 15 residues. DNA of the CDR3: TGCGCCAGCAGCCGATCCCAGGGGGGAAGGGAGACCCAGTACTTC. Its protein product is CASSRSQGGRETQYF.

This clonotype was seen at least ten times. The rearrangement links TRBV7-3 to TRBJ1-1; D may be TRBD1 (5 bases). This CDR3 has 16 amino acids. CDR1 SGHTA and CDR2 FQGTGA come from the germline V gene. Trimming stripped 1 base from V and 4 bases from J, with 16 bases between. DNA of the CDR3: TGTGCCAGCAGCTTAAAGTTTGAGGGGCGACGCACTGAAGCTTTCTTT. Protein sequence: CASSLKFEGRRTEAFF.

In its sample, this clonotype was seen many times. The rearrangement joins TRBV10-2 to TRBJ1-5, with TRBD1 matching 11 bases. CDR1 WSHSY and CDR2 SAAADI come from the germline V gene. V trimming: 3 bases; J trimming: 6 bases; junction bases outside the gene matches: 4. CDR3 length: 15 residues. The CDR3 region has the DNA TGCGCCAGCAGTGACTGGACAGGGGGCGGTCAGCCCCAGCATTTT. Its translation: CASSDWTGGGQPQHF.

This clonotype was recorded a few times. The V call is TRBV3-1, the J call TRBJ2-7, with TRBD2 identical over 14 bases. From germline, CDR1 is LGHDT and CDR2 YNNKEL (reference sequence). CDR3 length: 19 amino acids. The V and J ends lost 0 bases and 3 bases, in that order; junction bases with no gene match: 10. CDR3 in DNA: TGTGCCAGCAGCCAAGAAGAGGGACCGGGACTAGCGGGGGTCTACGAGCAGTACTTC. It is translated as CASSQEEGPGLAGVYEQYF.

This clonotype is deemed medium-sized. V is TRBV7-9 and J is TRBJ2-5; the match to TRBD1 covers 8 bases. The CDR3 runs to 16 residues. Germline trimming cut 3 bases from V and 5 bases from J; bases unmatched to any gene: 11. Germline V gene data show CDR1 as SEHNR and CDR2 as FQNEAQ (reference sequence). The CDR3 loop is CASSFGGTGRRETQYF. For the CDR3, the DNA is TGTGCCAGCAGCTTCGGCGGGACAGGCAGGAGGGAGACCCAGTACTTC. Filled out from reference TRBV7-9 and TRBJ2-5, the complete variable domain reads DTGVSQNPRHKITKRGQNVTFRCDPISEHNRLYWYRQTLGQGPEFLTYFQNEAQLEKSRLLSDRFSAERPKGSFSTLEIQRTEQGDSAMYLCASSFGGTGRRETQYFGPGTRLLVL.

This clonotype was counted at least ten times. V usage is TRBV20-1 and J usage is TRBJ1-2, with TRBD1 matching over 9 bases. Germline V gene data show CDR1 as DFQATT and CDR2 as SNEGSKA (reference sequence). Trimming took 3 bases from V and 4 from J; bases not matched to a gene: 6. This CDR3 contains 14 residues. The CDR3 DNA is TGCAGTGCTAGTATGGGACAGGGAGGCTATGGCTACACCTTC. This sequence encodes CSASMGQGGYGYTF.

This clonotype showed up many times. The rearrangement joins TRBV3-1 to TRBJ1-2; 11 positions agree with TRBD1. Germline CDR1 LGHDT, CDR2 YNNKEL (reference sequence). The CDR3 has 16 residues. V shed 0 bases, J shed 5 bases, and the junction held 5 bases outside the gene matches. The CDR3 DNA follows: TGTGCCAGCAGCCAAGATCCCGGACAGGGGGCATATGGCTACACCTTC. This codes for CASSQDPGQGAYGYTF. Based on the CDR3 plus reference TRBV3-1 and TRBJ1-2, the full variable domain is DTAVSQTPKYLVTQMGNDKSIKCEQNLGHDTMYWYKQDSKKFLKIMFSYNNKELIINETVPNRFSPKSPDKAHLNLHINSLELGDSAVYFCASSQDPGQGAYGYTFGSGTRLTVV.

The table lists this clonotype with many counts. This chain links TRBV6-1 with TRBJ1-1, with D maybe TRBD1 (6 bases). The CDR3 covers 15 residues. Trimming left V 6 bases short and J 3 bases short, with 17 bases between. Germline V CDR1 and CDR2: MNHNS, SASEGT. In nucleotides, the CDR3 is TGTGCCAGCAGCCTCGGGACCCAGGGGTACACTGAAGCTTTCTTT. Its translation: CASSLGTQGYTEAFF.

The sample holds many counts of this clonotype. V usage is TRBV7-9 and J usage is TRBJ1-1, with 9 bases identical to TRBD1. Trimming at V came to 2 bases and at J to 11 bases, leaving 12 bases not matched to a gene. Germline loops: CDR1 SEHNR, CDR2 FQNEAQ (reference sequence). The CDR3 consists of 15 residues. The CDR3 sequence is CASSLTRDRDLRAFF. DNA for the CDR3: TGTGCCAGCAGCTTAACCCGGGACAGGGATTTGCGGGCTTTCTTT.

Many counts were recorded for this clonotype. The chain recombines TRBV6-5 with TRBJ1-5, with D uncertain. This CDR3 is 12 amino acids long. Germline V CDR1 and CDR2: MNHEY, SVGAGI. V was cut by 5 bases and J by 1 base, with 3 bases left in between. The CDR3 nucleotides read TGTGCCAGCAGTCAAAGCAATCAGCCCCAGCATTTT. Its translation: CASSQSNQPQHF.

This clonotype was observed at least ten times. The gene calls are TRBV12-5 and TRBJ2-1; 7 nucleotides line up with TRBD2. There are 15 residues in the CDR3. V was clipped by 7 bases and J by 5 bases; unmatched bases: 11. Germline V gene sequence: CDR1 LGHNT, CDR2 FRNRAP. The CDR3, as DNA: TGTGCTAGTGCTTTTAGCGGGCGGCTTAACAATGAGCAGTTCTTC. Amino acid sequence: CASAFSGRLNNEQFF.

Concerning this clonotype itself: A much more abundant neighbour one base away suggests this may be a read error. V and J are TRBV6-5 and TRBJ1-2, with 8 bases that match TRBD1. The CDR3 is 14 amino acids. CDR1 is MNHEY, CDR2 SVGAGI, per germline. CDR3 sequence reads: CDSSYPTGDYGYTF. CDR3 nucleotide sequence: TGTGACAGCAGTTATCCGACAGGGGACTATGGCTACACCTTC.